The T cell receptor beta chain described here comes from a study of T cells in narcolepsy. Study as a whole: Enrolled donors included narcolepsy type 1 or type 2 patients and healthy controls.

Repertoires were generated with immunoSEQ multiplex PCR, while TCRdb's copy carries only in-frame clones and drops some. The sample records tens of thousands of clones, around 63% being singletons. Study outcomes and limitations: Same-patient CSF and blood CD4+ T cell clonotypes included HCRT-specific and TRIB2-specific autoreactive ones. Blood of same and different patients, but not healthy controls, reportedly held recurring autoreactive clonotypes.

Turning to this clone: Antigen unknown. Other DNA sequences from this sample encode an identical CDR3 as well.

The CDR3 covers 15 residues. Germline V lookup: CDR1 MDHEN, CDR2 SYDVKM. V was shortened by 1 base and J by 4 bases, with 11 bases between the two germline ends. The chain joins TRBV28 to TRBJ1-5, with unresolved D. The receptor comes from a human donor in good health. The sample comprised memory (CD45RA-) CD4+ T cells from blood. The CDR3 DNA sequence: TGTGCCAGCAGTTTATCACTGGCGGGGAATCAGCCCCAGCATTTT. This encodes CASSLSLAGNQPQHF.